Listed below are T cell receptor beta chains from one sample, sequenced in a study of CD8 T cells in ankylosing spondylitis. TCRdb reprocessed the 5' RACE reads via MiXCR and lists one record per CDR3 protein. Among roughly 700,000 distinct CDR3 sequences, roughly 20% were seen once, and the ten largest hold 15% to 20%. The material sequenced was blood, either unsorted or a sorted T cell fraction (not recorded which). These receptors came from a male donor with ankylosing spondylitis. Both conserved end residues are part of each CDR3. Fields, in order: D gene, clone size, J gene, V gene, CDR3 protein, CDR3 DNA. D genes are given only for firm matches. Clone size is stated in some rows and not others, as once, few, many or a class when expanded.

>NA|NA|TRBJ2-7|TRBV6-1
CASTTRGGTYEQYF
TGTGCCAGCACCACCCGGGGCGGTACCTACGAGCAGTACTTC
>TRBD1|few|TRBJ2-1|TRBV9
CASSGSLRGLKDEQFF
TGTGCCAGCAGCGGTAGTCTGAGGGGGCTTAAGGATGAGCAGTTCTTC
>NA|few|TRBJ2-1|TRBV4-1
CASSPTGRTYNEQFF
TGCGCCAGCAGCCCGACAGGACGCACCTACAATGAGCAGTTCTTC
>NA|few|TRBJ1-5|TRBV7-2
CASSLTQGREQPQHF
TGTGCCAGCAGCTTAACACAGGGAAGGGAACAGCCCCAGCATTTT
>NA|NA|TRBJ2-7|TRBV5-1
CASSFETGKMYEQYF
TGCGCCAGCAGCTTCGAAACAGGGAAAATGTACGAGCAGTACTTC
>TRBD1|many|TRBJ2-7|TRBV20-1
CSASKTGNYEQYF
TGCAGTGCTAGCAAGACAGGGAACTACGAGCAGTACTTC
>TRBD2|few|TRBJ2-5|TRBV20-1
CSAHRLAGIQETQYF
TGCAGTGCCCACCGGCTAGCGGGGATTCAAGAGACCCAGTACTTC
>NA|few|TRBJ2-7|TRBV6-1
CASSAARYEQYF
TGTGCCAGCAGTGCCGCCCGTTACGAGCAGTACTTC
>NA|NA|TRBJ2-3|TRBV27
CASTPTLGFTDTQYF
TGTGCCAGCACCCCTACCCTAGGGTTCACAGATACGCAGTATTTT
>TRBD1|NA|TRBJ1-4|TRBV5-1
CASSSTGVADEKLFF
TGCGCCAGCAGCTCGACAGGGGTGGCGGATGAAAAACTGTTTTTT
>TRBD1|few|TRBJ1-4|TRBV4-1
CASSLTGALNEKLFF
TGCGCCAGCAGCCTGACAGGGGCCCTTAATGAAAAACTGTTTTTT
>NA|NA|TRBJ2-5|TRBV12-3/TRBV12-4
CASSFLTPEETQYF
TGTGCCAGCAGTTTCCTCACGCCGGAGGAGACCCAGTACTTC
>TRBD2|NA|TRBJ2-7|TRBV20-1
CSATPGGVDEQYF
TGCAGTGCGACACCGGGGGGGGTCGACGAGCAGTACTTC
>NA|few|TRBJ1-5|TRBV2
CASSAGISQPQHF
TGTGCCAGCAGTGCAGGTATCAGTCAGCCCCAGCATTTT
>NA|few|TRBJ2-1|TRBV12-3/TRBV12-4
CASIDRDRALAGPYNEQFF
TGTGCCAGCATCGACCGGGACAGGGCATTAGCGGGGCCGTACAATGAGCAGTTCTTC
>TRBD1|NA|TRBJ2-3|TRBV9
CASSAGQGSDTQYF
TGTGCCAGCAGCGCGGGACAGGGGTCAGATACGCAGTATTTT
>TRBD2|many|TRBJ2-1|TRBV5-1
CASSSTSGRAFNEQFF
TGCGCCAGCAGCTCAACTAGCGGGAGGGCCTTCAATGAGCAGTTCTTC
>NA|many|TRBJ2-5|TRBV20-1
CSARDGGPEETQYF
TGCAGTGCTAGAGACGGGGGGCCAGAGGAGACCCAGTACTTC
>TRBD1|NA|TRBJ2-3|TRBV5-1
CASSHPLDRVTDTQYF
TGCGCCAGCAGCCACCCCCTGGACAGGGTTACAGATACGCAGTATTTT
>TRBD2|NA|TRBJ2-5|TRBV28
CASSSMRGGVETQYF
TGTGCCAGCAGTTCAATGCGGGGGGGCGTAGAGACCCAGTACTTC
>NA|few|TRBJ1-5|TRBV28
CASSLGQPRQPQHF
TGTGCCAGCAGTCTGGGACAACCACGGCAGCCCCAGCATTTT
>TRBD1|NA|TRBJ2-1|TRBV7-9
CASSLGLGQTNNEQFF
TGTGCCAGCAGCTTAGGGTTGGGACAGACAAACAATGAGCAGTTCTTC
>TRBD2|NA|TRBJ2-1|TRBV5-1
CASSWGTSGINEQFF
TGCGCCAGCAGCTGGGGGACTAGCGGGATAAATGAGCAGTTCTTC
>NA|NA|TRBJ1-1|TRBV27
CASSSWGGADTEAFF
TGTGCCAGCAGTTCCTGGGGGGGAGCGGACACTGAAGCTTTCTTT
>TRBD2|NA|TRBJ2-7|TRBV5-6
CASSFWPGLAGRSYEQYF
TGTGCCAGCAGCTTCTGGCCGGGACTAGCGGGTCGCTCCTACGAGCAGTACTTC
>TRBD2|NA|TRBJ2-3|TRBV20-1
CSAYKWTRSEADTQYF
TGCAGTGCTTACAAGTGGACTAGAAGCGAGGCGGATACGCAGTATTTT
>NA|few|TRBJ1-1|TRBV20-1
CSAREPGWDTEAFF
TGCAGTGCTAGAGAACCAGGGTGGGACACTGAAGCTTTCTTT
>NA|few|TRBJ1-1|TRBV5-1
CASSFRSEAPTEAFF
TGCGCCAGCAGCTTTCGTTCGGAGGCCCCCACTGAAGCTTTCTTT
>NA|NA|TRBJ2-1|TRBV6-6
CASSYSNNNEQFF
TGTGCCAGCAGTTACTCGAATAATAATGAGCAGTTCTTC
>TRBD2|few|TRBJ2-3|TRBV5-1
CASRWTSGTDTQYF
TGCGCCAGCAGATGGACTAGCGGGACAGATACGCAGTATTTT
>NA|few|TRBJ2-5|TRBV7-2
CASSLSSWGETQYF
TGTGCCAGCAGCTTAAGTTCTTGGGGAGAGACCCAGTACTTC
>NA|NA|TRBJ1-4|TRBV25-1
CASSELTAGKEKLFF
TGTGCCAGCAGTGAACTGACAGCCGGGAAGGAAAAACTGTTTTTT
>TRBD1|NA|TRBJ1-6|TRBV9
CASSMGQGADSPLHF
TGTGCCAGCAGCATGGGACAGGGGGCGGATTCACCCCTCCACTTT
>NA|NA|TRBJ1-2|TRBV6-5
CASSYSYRMNYGYTF
TGTGCCAGCAGTTACTCGTACAGGATGAACTATGGCTACACCTTC
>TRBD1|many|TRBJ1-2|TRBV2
CASSGGGQAVYGYTF
TGTGCCAGCAGTGGGGGGGGACAGGCGGTCTATGGCTACACCTTC
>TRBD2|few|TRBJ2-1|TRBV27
CASTRRINIAGGLYNEQFF
TGTGCCAGCACCCGAAGGATTAATATAGCGGGAGGACTGTACAATGAGCAGTTCTTC
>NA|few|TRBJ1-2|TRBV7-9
CASSLVDPHYGYTF
TGTGCCAGCAGCTTGGTCGACCCCCACTATGGCTACACCTTC
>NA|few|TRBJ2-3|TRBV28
CASSFRPPQDTQYF
TGTGCCAGCAGTTTTCGGCCCCCGCAAGATACGCAGTATTTT
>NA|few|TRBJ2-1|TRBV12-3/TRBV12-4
CASSADTGMPHNEQFF
TGTGCCAGCAGTGCCGATACAGGGATGCCCCACAATGAGCAGTTCTTC
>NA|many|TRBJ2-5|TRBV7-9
CASSLDVKQGAQETQYF
TGTGCCAGCAGCTTAGACGTAAAACAGGGTGCACAAGAGACCCAGTACTTC
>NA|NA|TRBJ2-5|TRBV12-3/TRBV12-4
CASTEGSEETQYF
TGTGCCAGCACCGAGGGGTCGGAAGAGACCCAGTACTTC
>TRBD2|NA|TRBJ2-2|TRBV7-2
CASSPIAGGVTGELFF
TGTGCCAGCAGCCCAATAGCGGGAGGGGTCACCGGGGAGCTGTTTTTT
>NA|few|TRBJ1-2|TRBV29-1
CSVEGQYANYGYTF
TGCAGCGTTGAAGGACAATATGCGAACTATGGCTACACCTTC
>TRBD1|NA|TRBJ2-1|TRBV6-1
CASSLQRGHSGQRYNEQFF
TGTGCCAGCAGCCTACAAAGGGGGCATTCGGGACAGAGATACAATGAGCAGTTCTTC
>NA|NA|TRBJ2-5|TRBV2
CASRELQETQYF
TGTGCCAGCAGGGAACTTCAAGAGACCCAGTACTTC
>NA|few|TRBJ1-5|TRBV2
CASSEDGGRPQHF
TGTGCCAGCAGTGAGGACGGGGGACGGCCCCAGCATTTT
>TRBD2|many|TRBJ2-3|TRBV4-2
CASSKAAGTSGTDTQYF
TGTGCCAGCAGCAAAGCGGCCGGGACTAGCGGCACAGATACGCAGTATTTT
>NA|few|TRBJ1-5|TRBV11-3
CASSRGDRYQPQHF
TGTGCCAGCAGCCGGGGTGACAGATATCAGCCCCAGCATTTT
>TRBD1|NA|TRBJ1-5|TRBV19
CASSMPGGSNQPQHF
TGTGCCAGTAGTATGCCAGGGGGAAGCAATCAGCCCCAGCATTTT
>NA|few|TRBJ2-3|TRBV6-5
CASSYTLSPSTDTQYF
TGTGCCAGCAGTTACACCCTGTCTCCTAGCACAGATACGCAGTATTTT
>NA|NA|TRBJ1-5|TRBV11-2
CASSHQAQPQHF
TGTGCCAGCAGCCACCAGGCGCAGCCCCAGCATTTT
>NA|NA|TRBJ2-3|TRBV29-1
CSKLGGSTDTQYF
TGCAGCAAGTTGGGTGGGAGCACAGATACGCAGTATTTT
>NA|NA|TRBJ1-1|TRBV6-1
CASAFGGLNTEAFF
TGTGCCAGCGCTTTCGGGGGACTGAACACTGAAGCTTTCTTT
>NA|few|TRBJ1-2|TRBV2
CASSEAFGYGYTF
TGTGCCAGCAGTGAAGCGTTTGGCTATGGCTACACCTTC
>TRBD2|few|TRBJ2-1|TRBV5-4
CASTSGLAAYNEQFF
TGTGCCAGCACCTCGGGACTAGCGGCCTACAATGAGCAGTTCTTC